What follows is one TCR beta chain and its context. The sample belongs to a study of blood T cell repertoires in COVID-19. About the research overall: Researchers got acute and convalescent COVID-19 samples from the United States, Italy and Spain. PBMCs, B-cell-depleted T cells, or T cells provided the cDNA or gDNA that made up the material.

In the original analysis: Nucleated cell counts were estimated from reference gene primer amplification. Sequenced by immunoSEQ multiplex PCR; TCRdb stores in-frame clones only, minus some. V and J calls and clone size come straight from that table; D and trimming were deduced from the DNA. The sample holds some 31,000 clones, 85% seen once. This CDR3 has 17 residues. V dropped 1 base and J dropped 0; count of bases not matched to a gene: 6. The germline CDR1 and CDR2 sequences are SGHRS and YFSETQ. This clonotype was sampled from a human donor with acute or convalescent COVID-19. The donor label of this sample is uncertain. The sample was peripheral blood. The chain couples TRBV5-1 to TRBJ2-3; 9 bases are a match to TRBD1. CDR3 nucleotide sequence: TGCGCCAGCAGCTTGATGGGGACAGGGTATAGCACAGATACGCAGTATTTT. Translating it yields CASSLMGTGYSTDTQYF.